The present TCR beta chain was sequenced within a study of regulatory T cells in long-lasting Graves disease. Looking at the study overall: Persistent cases took antithyroid drugs over 5 years and stayed TSH receptor antibody positive. Study results and limitations: Persistent disease was characterized by preferential usage of TRBV28, TRBJ1-2 and TRBJ2-5.

V was clipped by 4 bases and J by 0 bases; unmatched bases: 7. Germline V CDR1 and CDR2: SQVTM, ANQGSEA. The CDR3 is made up of 16 amino acids. The sample holds one count of this clonotype. Its antigen is not identified. As for time point: persistent/refractory GD, antithyroid drugs over 5 years with positive TRAb. The TCR library was prepared using RNA isolated from PBMCs. Investigators prepared the TCR beta libraries by applying iRepertoire HTBI primers and Arm-PCR of CDR3 regions. TCRdb recomputed calls from the multiplex PCR reads with MiXCR, one row per CDR3 protein. The repertoire includes around 460,000 distinct CDR3 sequences, approximately 21% of them detected once, and 6.5% to 9% sits in the top ten.

The input for sequencing was peripheral blood mononuclear cells (PBMCs), taken when the disease was refractory, from a patient treated with antithyroid drugs. The receptor comes from a female donor with Graves disease. This chain connects TRBV29-1 to TRBJ1-5; 9 nucleotides align to TRBD1. CDR3 residues: CSVGQGGPPSNQPQHF. CDR3 nucleotides: TGCAGCGTTGGACAGGGGGGACCTCCTAGCAATCAGCCCCAGCATTTT. The full variable domain, completed using reference TRBV29-1 and TRBJ1-5, is SAVISQKPSRDICQRGTSLTIQCQVDSQVTMMFWYRQQPGQSLTLIATANQGSEATYESGFVIDKFPISRPNLTFSTLTVSNMSPEDSSIYLCSVGQGGPPSNQPQHFGDGTRLSIL.